This TCR beta chain stems from a study of shared clonotypes between healthy human individuals. Whole-study context: Donors were a couple of women and a few men aged 18 to 49. The study used three CD4 naive, three CD4 memory, two CD8 naive and one CD8 memory plate per donor. Notes on the study in general: Unshared clonotypes carried lower generation probabilities than those common to all four donors.

With regard to this clone: Its cognate antigen is unknown.

Healthy HIV-negative adults without recent acute infections or vaccinations served as donors. The table came from immunoSEQ multiplex PCR; TCRdb's copy has only in-frame clones and leaves some out. The sample contains about 610,000 clones, almost 97% of which appear only once. Sequencing was performed on naive CD4+ T cells sorted from blood. Subset in this sample: CD45RA+ positively selected. This receptor was taken from a woman aged 30 to 39 in good health.

The CDR3 nucleotides read TGCGCCAGCAGCCTATCGACTAGACTAGCGGGCCAAGAGACCCAGTACTTC. It translates to CASSLSTRLAGQETQYF. This chain links TRBV4-1 with TRBJ2-5, with 10 positions matching TRBD2. Germline-derived CDR1 and CDR2 are MGHRA and YSYEKL. The ends lost 4 bases at V and 1 base at J; junction bases unmatched: 9. CDR3 length: 17 residues.